The clone carrying this T cell receptor (beta chain) was found many times. Its specificity is unknown. This record belongs to a study of regulatory T cells in long-lasting Graves disease. General study results and limits: New patients shared fewer public clonotypes (around 980) than persistent patients did (approximately 3,000). Under persistent disease, TRBV28, TRBJ1-2 and TRBJ2-5 were used preferentially.

Assembly of TCR beta libraries relied on iRepertoire HTBI primers together with Arm-PCR of CDR3 regions. TCRdb called the multiplex PCR reads again in MiXCR, with one record for every CDR3 protein. Seen here are fewer than 500,000 distinct CDR3 sequences, around 15% observed once, and the top ten hold more than 9%. The CDR3 contains 15 residues. Germline lookup yields CDR1 DFQATT and CDR2 SNEGSKA (reference sequence). The V end lost 2 bases, the J end lost 3 bases, and 16 bases lay between the germline ends. Described time point: newly diagnosed GD, antithyroid drugs for less than 3 months. Generation of the TCR library employed RNA extracted from PBMCs. A volume of 8.5 to 10 milliliters of peripheral blood was collected in EDTA tubes. The data were also submitted as part of a second study, on T cells in Graves' hyperthyroidism and ophthalmopathy. This second report adds: Most clonotypes expanded in thyroid above 0.001 were likewise present in blood.

The V call is TRBV20-1, the J call TRBJ1-1; D gene ambiguous. The clonotype originates from a man in his forties with Graves disease. Sequencing used peripheral blood mononuclear cells (PBMCs), obtained at new diagnosis, from a patient treated with antithyroid drugs. CDR3 residues: CSARPPIRSDTEAFF. The CDR3 DNA reads TGCAGTGCTAGACCACCCATAAGGTCGGACACTGAAGCTTTCTTT.